The 2 T cell receptor beta chains in this list originate from one sample, sequenced in a study of beta chain features in type 1 diabetes (dated by TCRdb to 2017 to 2018). General conclusions and limits of the study: Type 1 diabetes patients showed a moderate but significant shortening of TCRB CDR3 length in all four CD4+ subsets.

These receptors are not linked to any known antigen. Library construction relied on the immunoSEQ multiplex PCR assay. The entire amount of isolated RNA was reverse transcribed using the High Capacity cDNA Reverse Transcription Kit, so the sequenced TCRB transcripts were expressed ones. In its TCRdb copy, this immuneACCESS table keeps in-frame sequences only and misses some clones. Where compared with another copy, unresolved V genes explain less than half of these, and the others have no known cause. In this sample the table shows approximately 58,000 clones, 55% to 70% of which occur a single time. The ten largest make up 0.25% to 0.35% of the sample. The sample consisted of stem cell memory CD4+ T cells from blood. According to the study, the label for this sample's cell subset or site signals: stem cell-like memory CD4+ T cells. These receptors came from a woman aged 30 to 39 with type 1 diabetes.

The rearrangement uses TRBV9 and TRBJ2-1, with TRBD2 matching 11 bases. CDR1 is SGDLS, CDR2 YYNGEE, per germline. The length of the CDR3 is 16 residues. With V trimmed by 4 bases and J by 4 bases, 7 bases remained unmatched. CDR3 nucleotide sequence: TGTGCCAGCAGCAAAGGAGGGACTAGCGGATACAATGAGCAGTTCTTC. The encoded protein is CASSKGGTSGYNEQFF.

The chain uses TRBV5-1 and TRBJ2-3; 12 bases are a match to TRBD2. V dropped 4 bases and J dropped 6; count of bases not matched to a gene: 6. There are 15 residues in the CDR3. CDR1 and CDR2 from the germline V gene are SGHRS and YFSETQ. As DNA, the CDR3 is TGCGCCAGCAGCGACGCTAGCGGGAGGGTGGATACGCAGTATTTT. It translates to CASSDASGRVDTQYF. The variable domain in full, completed from reference TRBV5-1 and TRBJ2-3, reads KAGVTQTPRYLIKTRGQQVTLSCSPISGHRSVSWYQQTPGQGLQFLFEYFSETQRNKGNFPGRFSGRQFSNSRSEMNVSTLELGDSALYLCASSDASGRVDTQYFGPGTRLTVL.